This T cell receptor beta chain was documented in a study of a mutant IDH1 vaccine in newly diagnosed glioma. Documented time point: week 5, during vaccination. Vaccination comprised doses that each held 300 ug of mutant IDH1 20-mer peptide, plus topical imiquimod. As to this clone: Its antigen is unidentified.

Germline CDR1 LGHNT, CDR2 FRNRAP. V was clipped by 0 bases and J by 5 bases, with 16 bases between them. CDR3 length equals 16 residues. Some clones are missing from TCRdb's copy, which holds only in-frame ones; the method was immunoSEQ multiplex PCR. The sample comprises 45,000 to 55,000 clones, around 80% of which are singletons, and about 1.8% rests with the top ten. The sequences come from PBMCs, collected from a glioma patient whose treatment included an IDH1 peptide vaccine. This sequence was found in a woman between 35 and 50 years old with glioma. V gene TRBV12-5 combines with J gene TRBJ1-1, with D possibly being TRBD1 (6 bases). In DNA, the CDR3 is TGTGCTAGTGGTTTGGTAGCCGGCGGGGGGCTGACTGAAGCTTTCTTT. It specifies CASGLVAGGGLTEAFF. The full variable domain, in which reference TRBV12-5 and TRBJ1-1 provide the parts outside the CDR3, is DARVTQTPRHKVTEMGQEVTMRCQPILGHNTVFWYRQTMMQGLELLAYFRNRAPLDDSGMPKDRFSAEMPDATLATLKIQPSEPRDSAVYFCASGLVAGGGLTEAFFGQGTRLTVV.